These 21 T cell receptor beta chains share one sample of origin, sequenced in a study of cytomegalovirus exposure and HLA in healthy donors. A multiplex PCR was run with 60 Vbeta primers and 13 Jbeta primers. Assay: immunoSEQ multiplex PCR; the TCRdb copy retains only in-frame clones and omits some. The sample has around 130,000 clones; around 82% are singletons. Sample: PBMCs. Every receptor here comes from a man over 45 in good health and CMV-seronegative.

The chain has TRBV7-2 and TRBJ1-3; D perhaps matches TRBD1 (5 bases). Germline V lookup: CDR1 SGHTA, CDR2 FQGNSA. Trimming left V 8 bases short and J 4 bases short, with 12 bases between. The CDR3 covers 13 residues. Written as DNA, the CDR3 is TGTGCCAGCTCCCCAGGGCCCGGAAACACCATATATTTT. Translation: CASSPGPGNTIYF.

This rearrangement joins TRBV7-2 to TRBJ2-3; D perhaps matches TRBD1 (5 bases). CDR1 is SGHTA, CDR2 FQGNSA, per germline. Trimming took off 0 bases at V and 0 bases at J, with 16 bases between the two ends. The CDR3 has 18 amino acids. CDR3 protein: CASSLASGHPTSTDTQYF. In DNA, the CDR3 is TGTGCCAGCAGCTTAGCGTCCGGACATCCTACTAGCACAGATACGCAGTATTTT. The full variable domain, with the rest looked up from reference TRBV7-2 and TRBJ2-3, is GAGVSQSPSNKVTEKGKDVELRCDPISGHTALYWYRQSLGQGLEFLIYFQGNSAPDKSGLPSDRFSAERTGGSVSTLTIQRTQQEDSAVYLCASSLASGHPTSTDTQYFGPGTRLTVL.

This chain connects TRBV19 to TRBJ1-5, with 9 bases that match TRBD1. The CDR3 totals 16 residues. V trimming: 7 bases; J trimming: 5 bases; junction bases outside the gene matches: 12. Germline CDR1 reads LNHDA; CDR2 reads SQIVND (reference sequence). In DNA, the CDR3 is TGTGCCAGTACCAAAAGGGACAGGGTTGACTATCAGCCCCAGCATTTT. It translates to CASTKRDRVDYQPQHF.

This clone is a singleton in its sample. The chain uses TRBV28 and TRBJ1-4, with 9 bases that match TRBD1. The CDR3 consists of 14 residues. Germline trimming cut 3 bases from V and 7 bases from J; bases unmatched to any gene: 3. Germline CDR1 reads MDHEN; CDR2 reads SYDVKM. CDR3 loop: CASSFRTGVEKLFF. CDR3 coding DNA: TGTGCCAGCAGTTTTCGGACAGGGGTTGAAAAACTGTTTTTT.

V gene TRBV11-2 combines with J gene TRBJ1-1; D unclear. Trimming took 5 bases from V and 0 from J, leaving 22 bases between them. Germline V lookup: CDR1 SGHAT, CDR2 FQNNGV. The CDR3 has 18 amino acids. CDR3 sequence (DNA): TGTGCCAGCAGCGAAATCAGGTCTCGGAACCGTATGAACACTGAAGCTTTCTTT. Residues: CASSEIRSRNRMNTEAFF.

The chain employs TRBV5-1 and TRBJ2-1; 11 nucleotides line up with TRBD2. The CDR3 covers 14 residues. From germline, CDR1 is SGHRS and CDR2 YFSETQ. The V and J ends lost 4 bases and 9 bases, in that order; junction bases with no gene match: 6. CDR3 DNA: TGCGCCAGCAGCCTGACTAGCGGGGCCATTGAGCAGTTCTTC. Amino acids: CASSLTSGAIEQFF.

The rearrangement uses TRBV29-1 and TRBJ2-2; possibly TRBD2 for D (5 bases). Trimming took off 6 bases at V and 4 bases at J, with 6 bases between the two ends. Germline V gene sequence: CDR1 SQVTM, CDR2 ANQGSEA. This CDR3 is 11 amino acids long. The CDR3 reads CSVDSTGELFF. The CDR3 DNA sequence: TGCAGCGTGGACTCCACCGGGGAGCTGTTTTTT.

The chain couples TRBV19 to TRBJ2-1; maybe TRBD1 (6 bases). CDR3 size: 16 residues. Trimming stripped 5 bases from V and 0 bases from J, with 14 bases between. Germline-derived CDR1 and CDR2 are LNHDA and SQIVND (reference sequence). The chain's CDR3 is CASSLQGPSSYNEQFF. The CDR3 bases are TGTGCCAGTAGTTTACAGGGCCCCAGCTCCTACAATGAGCAGTTCTTC.

This clone has just one count. The gene calls are TRBV18 and TRBJ2-3; TRBD1 is a possible D gene (7 bases). CDR3 length equals 18 residues. From germline, CDR1 is KGHSH and CDR2 LQKENI. V lost 0 bases and J lost 0, with 16 bases in between. CDR3 loop: CASSPPRGQAGSTDTQYF. CDR3 nucleotide sequence: TGTGCCAGCTCACCACCGAGAGGACAGGCGGGAAGCACAGATACGCAGTATTTT.

This chain joins TRBV9 and TRBJ2-2; weak D call: TRBD2 (6 bases). This CDR3 is built from 15 residues. Germline loops: CDR1 SGDLS, CDR2 YYNGEE. V was pared by 2 bases and J by 6 bases, with 14 bases between. The CDR3 nucleotides are TGTGCCAGCAGCGTTTCCCCGGGAGCAGCCGGGGAGCTGTTTTTT. It translates to CASSVSPGAAGELFF.

The CDR3 loop reads CASKGGGREQYF. The CDR3 region has the DNA TGTGCCTCCAAGGGGGGAGGGAGGGAGCAGTACTTC. V is TRBV28 and J is TRBJ2-7; a weak D match, TRBD2 (7 bases). CDR3 size: 12 residues. Germline CDR1 is MDHEN and CDR2 is SYDVKM. V gave up 11 bases and J gave up 7 bases, with 18 bases separating them. Drawing the rest from reference TRBV28 and TRBJ2-7, the complete variable domain is DVKVTQSSRYLVKRTGEKVFLECVQDMDHENMFWYRQDPGLGLRLIYFSYDVKMKEKGDIPEGYSVSREKKERFSLILESASTNQTSMYLCASKGGGREQYFGPGTRLTVT.

The CDR3 region has the DNA TGTGCCAGCAGGGAGGGTGGCCCCTTCAACTCCTACGAGCAGTACTTC. Its translation: CASREGGPFNSYEQYF. The gene calls are TRBV28 and TRBJ2-7, with D possibly being TRBD2 (6 bases). The CDR3 extends over 16 amino acids. Deletions cut 6 bases from V and 0 bases from J, with 18 bases between. The germline CDR1 and CDR2 sequences are MDHEN and SYDVKM.

This rearrangement joins TRBV6-1 to TRBJ2-3, with TRBD1 identical over 9 bases. The germline CDR1 and CDR2 sequences are MNHNS and SASEGT. The CDR3 consists of 16 residues. Trimming took 4 bases from V and 11 from J; bases not matched to a gene: 16. The DNA of the CDR3 is TGTGCCAGCAGTGGAGGGGCGGGACAGGGTACTTTCGGGCAGTATTTT. It yields the protein CASSGGAGQGTFGQYF.

CDR3 DNA sequence: TGCGCCAGCAGCCCCCGACTAGCGGTAATGTACGAGCAGTACTTC. It specifies CASSPRLAVMYEQYF. The chain uses TRBV5-1 and TRBJ2-7; TRBD2 matches 9 bases. The CDR3 runs 15 residues. V dropped 4 bases and J dropped 4; count of bases not matched to a gene: 9. In germline, CDR1 is SGHRS, CDR2 YFSETQ.

V usage is TRBV7-6 and J usage is TRBJ2-1; the match to TRBD2 covers 8 bases. The V and J ends lost 4 bases and 9 bases, in that order; junction bases with no gene match: 17. The CDR3 is 17 amino acids. Germline V CDR1 and CDR2: SGHVS, FNYEAQ. The CDR3 DNA sequence: TGTGCCAGCAGCTCGGCCCAGACCGGGACTAGGGGGGTTGAGCAGTTCTTC. Translated, it gives CASSSAQTGTRGVEQFF.

This chain joins TRBV2 and TRBJ1-5; 9 bases fit TRBD1. Germline V lookup: CDR1 SNHLY, CDR2 FYNNEI. This CDR3 spans 15 amino acids. With 4 bases clipped from V and 6 bases from J, the junction kept 7 bases outside the gene matches. CDR3 coding DNA: TGTGCCAGCAGTGCCGGGACAGGGTACGGTCAGCCCCAGCATTTT. This sequence encodes CASSAGTGYGQPQHF.

The chain employs TRBV5-1 and TRBJ2-3; D is undetermined. CDR3 length: 17 amino acids. Germline assignment: CDR1 SGHRS and CDR2 YFSETQ. V gave up 2 bases and J gave up 0 bases, with 16 bases separating them. The CDR3 DNA reads as TGCGCCAGCAGCTTCAGGTCACTTCACACTAGCACAGATACGCAGTATTTT. It yields the protein CASSFRSLHTSTDTQYF.

This sequence joins TRBV10-3 and TRBJ1-6; 10 bases match TRBD1. The trim removed 5 bases at V and 10 bases at J, leaving 8 bases unmatched. CDR1 ENHRY and CDR2 SYGVKD come from the germline V gene. This CDR3 is 15 amino acids long. The CDR3 DNA follows: TGTGCCATCAGTCGACAGGGGGCTCAGCAATCACCCCTCCACTTT. As protein: CAISRQGAQQSPLHF.

The rearrangement joins TRBV6-6 to TRBJ1-1, with D perhaps TRBD1 (5 bases). CDR3 size: 13 residues. Trimming pared 6 bases from V and 1 base from J, leaving 9 bases between. CDR1 is MNHNY, CDR2 SVGAGI, per germline (reference sequence). CDR3 nucleotide sequence: TGTGCCAGCAGCGACGGACAGAACACTGAAGCTTTCTTT. Residues: CASSDGQNTEAFF.

The genes are TRBV5-4 and TRBJ1-1; 9 nucleotides agree with TRBD1. V dropped 4 bases and J dropped 4; count of bases not matched to a gene: 8. Per the germline V gene, CDR1 is SGHNT and CDR2 is YYREEE (reference sequence). This CDR3 has 15 residues. In DNA form, the CDR3 reads TGTGCCAGCAGCAGACAGGGGGGCCAGGGCACTGAAGCTTTCTTT. Protein: CASSRQGGQGTEAFF.

The chain carries TRBV7-2 and TRBJ2-7; 7 nucleotides align to TRBD2. The length of the CDR3 is 15 residues. Trimming cost V 6 bases and J 3 bases; bases outside gene matches: 11. Germline CDR1 SGHTA, CDR2 FQGNSA. CDR3 loop: CASSSSSGPFYEQYF. For the CDR3, the DNA is TGTGCCAGCAGTTCCTCTAGCGGACCATTCTACGAGCAGTACTTC.